This T cell receptor beta chain was recovered during a study of blood T cell repertoires in COVID-19. In the authors' workflow: Amplification with reference gene primers provided the estimates of nucleated cell counts. Repertoires were generated with immunoSEQ multiplex PCR, while TCRdb's copy carries only in-frame clones and drops some. The DNA gave D and trimming, while V, J and clone size come from that table. The table shows 250,000 to 350,000 clones, with 80% to 95% occurring only once. Each participant's cohort was designated according to participant-reported clinical history. Resolution of symptoms, clearance, or two negative PCRs was present in recovered Cohort 3 donors. Sequenced sample: PBMCs or T cells enriched from blood (not recorded which). The origin of this receptor is a woman aged 25 to 45 who had recovered from COVID-19.

The CDR3 coding sequence is TGTGCCACCGCGCCATCATTTAGCTACGAGCAGTACTTC. This gives the protein CATAPSFSYEQYF. The chain combines TRBV27 with TRBJ2-7; no firm D call. Germline CDR1 MNHEY, CDR2 SMNVEV (reference sequence). V was pared by 10 bases and J by 3 bases, with 16 bases between. The CDR3 is made up of 13 amino acids.